The clone carrying this T cell receptor beta chain came up a few times. Its antigen remains unidentified. The sample belongs to a study of T cell repertoires in ileal Crohn's disease. About the study: Surgery for a complication: stricturing in roughly 61%, penetrating in 39%.

The germline CDR1 and CDR2 sequences are ENHRY and SYGVKD. This CDR3 has 15 amino acids. J was trimmed by 4 bases and V by 6 bases; bases with no gene match: 7. Points from the study as a whole: Compared with non-smokers, active smokers at surgery showed more clonal expansions. Mucosal expansions were suggested to be mainly CD8 T cells.

This table comes from immunoSEQ multiplex PCR, and its TCRdb copy is limited to in-frame clones, with some not included. Of around 4,200 clones listed, approximately 72% are singletons. The sequence derives from an adult with Crohn's disease. The rearrangement links TRBV10-3 to TRBJ2-5, with 11 bases that match TRBD1. Specimen: ileal tissue. The CDR3 region has the DNA TGTGCCATCAGCTCCGGGACAGGGGGGGTAGAGACCCAGTACTTC. It yields the protein CAISSGTGGVETQYF.